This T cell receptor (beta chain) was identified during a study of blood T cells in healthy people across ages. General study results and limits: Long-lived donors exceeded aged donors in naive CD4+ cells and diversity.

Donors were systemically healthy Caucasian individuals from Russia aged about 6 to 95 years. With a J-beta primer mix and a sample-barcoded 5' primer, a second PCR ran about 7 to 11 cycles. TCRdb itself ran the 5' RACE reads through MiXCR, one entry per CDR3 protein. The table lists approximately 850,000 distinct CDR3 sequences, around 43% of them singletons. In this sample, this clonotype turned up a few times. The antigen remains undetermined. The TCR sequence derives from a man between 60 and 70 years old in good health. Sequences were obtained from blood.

DNA of the CDR3: TGCGCCAGCAGCTTCGGGTCGGGGCAGTATTTT. Residues: CASSFGSGQYF. This chain uses TRBV5-1 with TRBJ2-3; D is unresolved. Germline assignment: CDR1 SGHRS and CDR2 YFSETQ. Trimming pared 2 bases from V and 11 bases from J, leaving 9 bases between. The CDR3 loop spans 11 amino acids.